This T cell receptor (beta chain) was sequenced during a study of CD8 T cells in ankylosing spondylitis. CDR3 length: 16 residues. In germline, CDR1 is SGHRS, CDR2 YFSETQ. V lost 0 bases and J lost 9, with 16 bases in between. This clonotype has only a few counts. MiXCR, run by TCRdb on the 5' RACE reads, gives a single entry per CDR3 protein. The sample comprises a few hundred thousand distinct CDR3 sequences, about 10% of which are singletons, and around 6.5% rests with the top ten. The rearrangement uses TRBV5-1 and TRBJ1-6, with a possible D match to TRBD1 (5 bases). The receptor's source is a male donor with ankylosing spondylitis or in good health (not recorded which). Sequencing input: blood, either unsorted or a sorted T cell fraction (not recorded which). In DNA, the CDR3 is TGCGCCAGCAGCTTGGGGGACGGGGTAGTGAGTTCACCCCTCCACTTT. The encoded protein is CASSLGDGVVSSPLHF.